This is a list of T cell receptor beta chains from one sample in a study of blood T cell repertoires in COVID-19. The data were produced by immunoSEQ multiplex PCR, yet TCRdb's version contains in-frame clones alone and is incomplete. The sample includes 200,000 to 250,000 clones, less than 85% of them seen just once. Sequencing used peripheral blood. The receptors stem from a woman between 70 and 85 years old with active or convalescent COVID-19. CDR3s include the opening cysteine and the closing phenylalanine or tryptophan. The D gene is left open where the match is weak. Rows give clone size only sometimes, using once, few, many, or a class for an expanded clone.

D gene: TRBD1; V gene: TRBV4-1; clone size: NA; J gene: TRBJ1-5; CDR3 protein: CASSHGQGASNQPQHF; CDR3 DNA: TGCGCCAGCAGCCATGGACAGGGGGCAAGCAATCAGCCCCAGCATTTT
D gene: NA; V gene: TRBV6-5; clone size: few; J gene: TRBJ1-2; CDR3 protein: CASSLEAFYGYTF; CDR3 DNA: TGTGCCAGCAGTCTTGAGGCCTTCTATGGCTACACCTTC
D gene: NA; V gene: TRBV7-6; clone size: NA; J gene: TRBJ2-3; CDR3 protein: CASSFGVSDTQYF; CDR3 DNA: TGTGCCAGCAGCTTCGGGGTCTCAGATACGCAGTATTTT
D gene: TRBD2; V gene: TRBV6-2/TRBV6-3; clone size: NA; J gene: TRBJ2-2; CDR3 protein: CASSPKTSGRASGELFF; CDR3 DNA: TGTGCCAGCAGTCCCAAGACTAGCGGGAGGGCCTCGGGGGAGCTGTTTTTT
D gene: NA; V gene: TRBV3-1/TRBV3-2; clone size: NA; J gene: TRBJ2-5; CDR3 protein: CASSQDLTVSEETQYF; CDR3 DNA: TGTGCCAGCAGCCAAGATCTCACAGTGAGTGAAGAGACCCAGTACTTC
D gene: TRBD1; V gene: TRBV5-4; clone size: few; J gene: TRBJ2-1; CDR3 protein: CASSPQTGDNEQFF; CDR3 DNA: TGTGCCAGCAGCCCACAGACAGGGGACAATGAGCAGTTCTTC
D gene: NA; V gene: TRBV30; clone size: once; J gene: TRBJ2-2; CDR3 protein: CAWSPAPWDTGELFF; CDR3 DNA: TGTGCCTGGAGCCCAGCGCCGTGGGACACCGGGGAGCTGTTTTTT
D gene: NA; V gene: TRBV6-2/TRBV6-3; clone size: NA; J gene: TRBJ2-1; CDR3 protein: CASSWQGGSEQFF; CDR3 DNA: TGTGCCAGCAGTTGGCAGGGAGGCAGTGAGCAGTTCTTC
D gene: NA; V gene: TRBV28; clone size: NA; J gene: TRBJ1-4; CDR3 protein: CASSLEGGGLSEKLFF; CDR3 DNA: TGTGCCAGCAGTTTAGAGGGTGGTGGCCTTAGTGAAAAACTGTTTTTT
D gene: NA; V gene: TRBV19; clone size: once; J gene: TRBJ2-3; CDR3 protein: CASSIGVGTDTQYF; CDR3 DNA: TGTGCCAGTAGTATCGGGGTGGGCACAGATACGCAGTATTTT
D gene: NA; V gene: TRBV28; clone size: NA; J gene: TRBJ2-7; CDR3 protein: CASSFPALPRGGEQYF; CDR3 DNA: TGTGCCAGCAGTTTCCCCGCACTCCCGAGGGGGGGCGAGCAGTACTTC
D gene: TRBD1; V gene: TRBV19; clone size: NA; J gene: TRBJ1-5; CDR3 protein: CASSILGQGAPQPQHF; CDR3 DNA: TGTGCCAGTTCGATTCTGGGACAGGGAGCCCCTCAGCCCCAGCATTTT
D gene: TRBD1; V gene: TRBV5-1; clone size: NA; J gene: TRBJ2-2; CDR3 protein: CASSLEGGVHRELFF; CDR3 DNA: TGCGCCAGCAGCTTGGAAGGGGGCGTACACCGGGAGCTGTTTTTT
D gene: TRBD2; V gene: TRBV11-2; clone size: NA; J gene: TRBJ2-5; CDR3 protein: CASSQRLAGGVGETQYF; CDR3 DNA: TGTGCCAGCAGCCAAAGACTAGCGGGAGGGGTTGGGGAGACCCAGTACTTC